Sequencing of this T cell receptor beta chain was carried out in a study of cytomegalovirus exposure and HLA in healthy donors. General study results and limits: According to a subsequent analysis, TCR clusters from the first cohort were inclined to appear together in the 120 or so validation repertoires.

V shed 5 bases and J shed 2 bases, with 19 bases lying between them. CDR3 length: 15 amino acids. Germline CDR1 is SQVTM and CDR2 is ANQGSEA. To note about this clone: As yet, its antigen is unknown.

Profiling relied on immunoSEQ multiplex PCR, and the TCRdb table lists in-frame clones only, not all of them. The repertoire consists of approximately 62,000 clones, with around 92% occurring once and the leading ten covering around 1.4%. The sequence came from a young woman in good health and CMV-seronegative. V is TRBV29-1 and J is TRBJ2-7; weak D call: TRBD2 (6 bases). Sample: PBMCs. The CDR3 spells CSVSSVWRGTYEQYF. The CDR3 region has the DNA TGCAGCGTTTCGTCCGTTTGGCGGGGAACCTACGAGCAGTACTTC.